This TCR beta chain derives from a study of blood T cell repertoires in COVID-19. Study information: T cells, B-cell-depleted T cells, or PBMCs provided the cDNA or gDNA that served as material.

Per the authors' pipeline: Nucleated cell number was recorded as an estimate derived from reference gene primer amplification. Here immunoSEQ multiplex PCR was the method, and the copy in TCRdb shows in-frame clones only, minus some. V, J and clone size are those of that table, while D and trimming were read from the DNA. Of 95,000 to 110,000 clones in the sample, 82% were seen once. The clonotype was recovered from a man between 60 and 75 years old with acute or convalescent COVID-19. The source material was peripheral blood.

As DNA, the CDR3 is TGCGCCAGCAGCGCCCGGCTCCGGGACAGGGACTCCTACGAGCAGTACTTC. Protein product: CASSARLRDRDSYEQYF. The chain is built from TRBV5-1 and TRBJ2-7; 9 bases line up with TRBD1. Germline assignment: CDR1 SGHRS and CDR2 YFSETQ. J lost 0 bases, V lost 4 bases, and 11 bases had no gene match. The CDR3 is made up of 17 amino acids.